A selection of T cell receptor beta chains follows, all from one sample in a study of vaccination and CD4 T cells after COVID-19. Each CDR3 protein gets one entry after TCRdb re-called the PCR reads with MiXCR. In the table there are some 16,000 distinct CDR3 sequences, roughly 60% of which are singletons. Their target antigens are unknown. Sequencing was performed on CD4+ T cells from blood, cultured in vitro. These receptor sequences come from a human donor who had recovered from COVID-19. The CDR3 runs from the conserved cysteine through the conserved F or W. The order of the fields is D gene, clone size, J gene, V gene, CDR3 DNA, CDR3 protein. The D gene is left open where the match is weak. For some rows the clone size is stated as once, few or many, or as a class when expanded; others skip it.

d_call: -; clone_size: -; j_call: TRBJ2-3; v_call: TRBV7-9; cdr3_nt: TGTGCCAGCAGCTCCCGGGCTGGGGGGACCGCGACAGATACGCAGTATTTT; cdr3_aa: CASSSRAGGTATDTQYF
d_call: -; clone_size: few; j_call: TRBJ1-6; v_call: TRBV20-1; cdr3_nt: TGCAGTGCTAGAGATATCAGGGAACCACCCCTCCACTTT; cdr3_aa: CSARDIREPPLHF
d_call: TRBD2; clone_size: -; j_call: TRBJ2-2; v_call: TRBV6-2/TRBV6-3; cdr3_nt: TGTGCCACTACCGAACCCGGGGGGGGGAGAACCGGGGAGCTGTTTTTT; cdr3_aa: CATTEPGGGRTGELFF
d_call: TRBD1; clone_size: -; j_call: TRBJ1-1; v_call: TRBV10-3; cdr3_nt: TGTGCCACCGGACAGGAAGCGTTTGATGCAGCTTTCTTT; cdr3_aa: CATGQEAFDAAFF
d_call: TRBD2; clone_size: once; j_call: TRBJ2-3; v_call: TRBV24-1; cdr3_nt: TGTGCCACCAGTGAATGGGCGGGAGGACGAGATACGCAGTATTTT; cdr3_aa: CATSEWAGGRDTQYF
d_call: -; clone_size: few; j_call: TRBJ1-1; v_call: TRBV10-3; cdr3_nt: TGTGCCATCAGTGAGTCGCAGGGGACCGACACTGAAGCTTTCTTT; cdr3_aa: CAISESQGTDTEAFF
d_call: TRBD1; clone_size: -; j_call: TRBJ1-3; v_call: TRBV7-9; cdr3_nt: TGTGCCAGCAGCCATAACGCCGGGACAGGACGTGCAAACACCATATATTTT; cdr3_aa: CASSHNAGTGRANTIYF
d_call: -; clone_size: few; j_call: TRBJ1-1; v_call: TRBV20-1; cdr3_nt: TGCAGTGCTAGCATGGCGGGAAACACTGAAGCTTTCTTT; cdr3_aa: CSASMAGNTEAFF
d_call: -; clone_size: few; j_call: TRBJ2-2; v_call: TRBV6-1; cdr3_nt: TGTGCCAGCAGCCAGTCCAAGACCGGGGAGCTGTTTTTT; cdr3_aa: CASSQSKTGELFF
d_call: TRBD2; clone_size: -; j_call: TRBJ2-5; v_call: TRBV5-4; cdr3_nt: TGTGCCAGCAGCACCCGACTAGCGGGGGGCCAAGAGACCCAGTACTTC; cdr3_aa: CASSTRLAGGQETQYF
d_call: TRBD1; clone_size: -; j_call: TRBJ2-2; v_call: TRBV2; cdr3_nt: TGTGCCAGCAACGACGAGACAGGGGGAGTCACCGGGGAGCTGTTTTTT; cdr3_aa: CASNDETGGVTGELFF
d_call: -; clone_size: -; j_call: TRBJ1-2; v_call: TRBV10-3; cdr3_nt: TGTGCCATCAGTGAGTCGATCTTGGACTATGGCTACACCTTC; cdr3_aa: CAISESILDYGYTF
d_call: TRBD1; clone_size: -; j_call: TRBJ2-5; v_call: TRBV15; cdr3_nt: TGTGCCACCAGCAGGGGGGACAGGGAAGAGACCCAGTACTTC; cdr3_aa: CATSRGDREETQYF
d_call: -; clone_size: few; j_call: TRBJ1-2; v_call: TRBV12-3/TRBV12-4; cdr3_nt: TGTGCCAGTTTAAAGTGGGGCCGGGGGAAATCGGACTTC; cdr3_aa: CASLKWGRGKSDF
d_call: -; clone_size: -; j_call: TRBJ2-7; v_call: TRBV15; cdr3_nt: TGTGCCACCAGCAGAGGCCAGGGGCGGACCTACGAGCAGTACTTC; cdr3_aa: CATSRGQGRTYEQYF
d_call: -; clone_size: once; j_call: TRBJ1-2; v_call: TRBV12-3/TRBV12-4; cdr3_nt: TGTGCCAGCAGTTCCCATTCCGGGGGGAATTATGGCTACACCTTC; cdr3_aa: CASSSHSGGNYGYTF
d_call: TRBD1; clone_size: few; j_call: TRBJ2-1; v_call: TRBV2; cdr3_nt: TGTGCCAGCGGGGGACAGGGGGCGCAAAATGAGCAGTTCTTC; cdr3_aa: CASGGQGAQNEQFF
d_call: TRBD2; clone_size: -; j_call: TRBJ2-3; v_call: TRBV10-3; cdr3_nt: TGTGCCATCAGTGACAGCGGGGGCACAGATACGCAGTATTTT; cdr3_aa: CAISDSGGTDTQYF
d_call: -; clone_size: -; j_call: TRBJ2-3; v_call: TRBV20-1; cdr3_nt: TGCAGTGCTAGTATGATAGCAGAAGGGGCAGATACGCAGTATTTT; cdr3_aa: CSASMIAEGADTQYF
d_call: -; clone_size: -; j_call: TRBJ1-5; v_call: TRBV7-3; cdr3_nt: TGTGCCAGCAGCTTAACCCACAATCAGCCCCAGCATTTT; cdr3_aa: CASSLTHNQPQHF
d_call: TRBD1; clone_size: -; j_call: TRBJ1-2; v_call: TRBV7-2; cdr3_nt: TGTGCCAGCAGCTCACAACCGGGACAGGGTAACTATGGCTACACCTTC; cdr3_aa: CASSSQPGQGNYGYTF
d_call: TRBD1; clone_size: -; j_call: TRBJ2-2; v_call: TRBV5-4; cdr3_nt: TGTGCCAGCAGCCCAACCCACAGGGGGCAGGCCGGGGAGCTGTTTTTT; cdr3_aa: CASSPTHRGQAGELFF
d_call: TRBD2; clone_size: few; j_call: TRBJ2-7; v_call: TRBV20-1; cdr3_nt: TGCAGTGCTAGAGATTCCCTAGCGGCTTCCTACGAGCAGTACTTC; cdr3_aa: CSARDSLAASYEQYF
d_call: -; clone_size: -; j_call: TRBJ2-7; v_call: TRBV7-8; cdr3_nt: TGTGCCAGCAGCTTAGCGTGGACACGAACCTACGAGCAGTACTTC; cdr3_aa: CASSLAWTRTYEQYF
d_call: -; clone_size: few; j_call: TRBJ2-7; v_call: TRBV6-5; cdr3_nt: TGTGCCAGCAGTTACTCTGGAGGTACCTACGAGCAGTACTTC; cdr3_aa: CASSYSGGTYEQYF
d_call: -; clone_size: -; j_call: TRBJ2-3; v_call: TRBV20-1; cdr3_nt: TGCAGTGCGGCCGGGACGGGAGCACAGGGTACGCAGTATTTT; cdr3_aa: CSAAGTGAQGTQYF
d_call: TRBD2; clone_size: few; j_call: TRBJ2-5; v_call: TRBV20-1; cdr3_nt: TGCAGTGCTAGTGCCATAGCGGGAGAAAAGACCCAGTACTTC; cdr3_aa: CSASAIAGEKTQYF
d_call: -; clone_size: few; j_call: TRBJ1-2; v_call: TRBV19; cdr3_nt: TGTGCCACCCGCCGGGGGGGGATAAACTATGGCTACACCTTC; cdr3_aa: CATRRGGINYGYTF
d_call: -; clone_size: -; j_call: TRBJ1-2; v_call: TRBV30; cdr3_nt: TGTGCCTGGAGTCAGCCCCAGGGTGGCGGCTACACCTTC; cdr3_aa: CAWSQPQGGGYTF
d_call: -; clone_size: once; j_call: TRBJ2-1; v_call: TRBV20-1; cdr3_nt: TGCAGTGCTAGGGGGCGGGGCGAGCATTCGGGTTTCTTC; cdr3_aa: CSARGRGEHSGFF
d_call: -; clone_size: -; j_call: TRBJ1-4; v_call: TRBV7-2; cdr3_nt: TGTGCCAGCAGCCCTTCAACTAGGAATGAAAAACTGTTTTTT; cdr3_aa: CASSPSTRNEKLFF
d_call: -; clone_size: -; j_call: TRBJ1-2; v_call: TRBV19; cdr3_nt: TGTGCCAGTAGTGCAGGGCTGGCCTATGGCTACACCTTC; cdr3_aa: CASSAGLAYGYTF
d_call: -; clone_size: -; j_call: TRBJ2-5; v_call: TRBV19; cdr3_nt: TGTGCCAGTAGGTCGGGGGAGACCCAGTACTTC; cdr3_aa: CASRSGETQYF
d_call: TRBD1; clone_size: -; j_call: TRBJ1-6; v_call: TRBV10-3; cdr3_nt: TGTGCCATCAGTGACCGGGCAGGGGGCGGCAATTCACCCCTCCACTTT; cdr3_aa: CAISDRAGGGNSPLHF
d_call: TRBD1; clone_size: -; j_call: TRBJ1-5; v_call: TRBV19; cdr3_nt: TGTGCCAGTAGTCCAGGGGGGACCTACAATCAGCCCCAGCATTTT; cdr3_aa: CASSPGGTYNQPQHF
d_call: -; clone_size: -; j_call: TRBJ1-2; v_call: TRBV4-3; cdr3_nt: TGCGCCAGCAGCCAAGATCACAACTATGGCTACACCTTC; cdr3_aa: CASSQDHNYGYTF
d_call: -; clone_size: -; j_call: TRBJ1-1; v_call: TRBV7-3; cdr3_nt: TGTGCCAGCAGCTCTGGATCGAACACTGAAGCTTTCTTT; cdr3_aa: CASSSGSNTEAFF
d_call: -; clone_size: few; j_call: TRBJ1-5; v_call: TRBV6-1; cdr3_nt: TGTGCCAGCGGACAGACTTATAGCAATCAGCCCCAGCATTTT; cdr3_aa: CASGQTYSNQPQHF
d_call: -; clone_size: -; j_call: TRBJ1-5; v_call: TRBV15; cdr3_nt: TGTGCCACCAGCTCTAGACCCAACAGGTTTAGCAATCAGCCCCAGCATTTT; cdr3_aa: CATSSRPNRFSNQPQHF
d_call: -; clone_size: -; j_call: TRBJ2-3; v_call: TRBV29-1; cdr3_nt: TGCAGCGTTGCCCTACTCGGCACAGATACGCAGTATTTT; cdr3_aa: CSVALLGTDTQYF
d_call: TRBD2; clone_size: few; j_call: TRBJ2-5; v_call: TRBV10-3; cdr3_nt: TGTGCCATCAGTGATCCGACTAGCGGGACCCAAGAGACCCAGTACTTC; cdr3_aa: CAISDPTSGTQETQYF
d_call: TRBD1; clone_size: few; j_call: TRBJ1-6; v_call: TRBV2; cdr3_nt: TGTGCCAGCAGTGATCAGGGGGCCCCTCGGAATTCACCCCTCCACTTT; cdr3_aa: CASSDQGAPRNSPLHF
d_call: -; clone_size: few; j_call: TRBJ1-5; v_call: TRBV19; cdr3_nt: TGTGCCAGTAGTATTTCGGGGGGTCGCAATCAGCCCCAGCATTTT; cdr3_aa: CASSISGGRNQPQHF
d_call: TRBD1; clone_size: few; j_call: TRBJ1-3; v_call: TRBV10-3; cdr3_nt: TGTGCCATCGGACAGGGCCACTCTGGAAACACCATATATTTT; cdr3_aa: CAIGQGHSGNTIYF
d_call: -; clone_size: few; j_call: TRBJ1-5; v_call: TRBV6-5; cdr3_nt: TGTGCCAGCAGTTACTCGTACAGGAATAGCAATCAGCCCCAGCATTTT; cdr3_aa: CASSYSYRNSNQPQHF
d_call: TRBD1; clone_size: few; j_call: TRBJ2-3; v_call: TRBV20-1; cdr3_nt: TGCAGTGCTACTACCGGGGGACAGGGCGTCACAAACACAGATACGCAGTATTTT; cdr3_aa: CSATTGGQGVTNTDTQYF